The 19 T cell receptor beta chains below come from one sample, sequenced in a study of T-cell memory formation after mild COVID-19. In TCRdb, the 5' RACE reads were re-called with MiXCR into one record per CDR3 protein. The table shows some 490,000 distinct CDR3 sequences, with over 15% occurring only once. Source material: PBMCs or a T cell subset sorted from them (not recorded which). All receptors come from an adult woman who had mild COVID-19 (a few samples of this study predate the infection). Cell type and time point are not known.

V usage is TRBV5-1 and J usage is TRBJ1-1; 8 positions match TRBD1. The length of the CDR3 is 15 residues. V lost 1 base, J lost 4 bases, and 6 bases stayed unmatched. The germline V gene encodes CDR1 SGHRS and CDR2 YFSETQ. The CDR3, as DNA: TGCGCCAGCAGCTTGAGGACAGGGTCGGGCACTGAAGCTTTCTTT. It encodes CASSLRTGSGTEAFF.

The chain has TRBV7-9 and TRBJ2-5; 10 nucleotides agree with TRBD1. V was pared by 7 bases and J by 2 bases, with 10 bases of the junction left unmatched. The germline gives CDR1 SEHNR, CDR2 FQNEAQ (reference sequence). This CDR3 comprises 16 residues. For the CDR3, the DNA is TGTGCCAGCACCCCGGGTGGGGACAGGGGACAAGAGACCCAGTACTTC. Translating it yields CASTPGGDRGQETQYF.

This clonotype occurred a few times. The chain couples TRBV4-3 to TRBJ2-2; 13 bases line up with TRBD2. CDR1 and CDR2 from the germline V gene are LGHNA and YSLEER. Losses at the gene ends were 4 bases for V and 7 bases for J; bases not matched to a gene: 6. The CDR3 spans 16 residues. The CDR3 region is CASSLGTSGKGGELFF. The CDR3 DNA follows: TGCGCCAGCAGCCTAGGGACTAGCGGGAAAGGCGGGGAGCTGTTTTTT.

A few counts support this clonotype. This chain links TRBV4-1 with TRBJ2-7; perhaps TRBD2 as D (6 bases). Germline V lookup: CDR1 MGHRA, CDR2 YSYEKL. Trimming removed 0 bases from V and 4 bases from J, with 16 bases in between. This CDR3 contains 16 residues. The CDR3 region is CASSQDRRDGGYEQYF. Here the CDR3 DNA reads TGCGCCAGCAGCCAAGACCGCCGGGACGGAGGGTACGAGCAGTACTTC.

This chain connects TRBV24-1 to TRBJ1-1; TRBD1 is a possible D gene (6 bases). Trimming took 7 bases from V and 0 from J, leaving 11 bases between them. This CDR3 has 14 amino acids. Germline CDR1 reads KGHDR; CDR2 reads SFDVKD. DNA of the CDR3: TGTGCCACCAGGGGAGGACAGATGAACACTGAAGCTTTCTTT. Translating gives CATRGGQMNTEAFF.

V usage is TRBV24-1 and J usage is TRBJ1-1; no firm D call. Trimming left V 3 bases short and J 0 bases short, with 4 bases between. This CDR3 is built from 13 residues. Germline V gene sequence: CDR1 KGHDR, CDR2 SFDVKD. The CDR3 sequence: CATSDPLNTEAFF. The CDR3 DNA is TGTGCCACCAGTGATCCTTTGAACACTGAAGCTTTCTTT.

This sequence joins TRBV13 and TRBJ2-5; D remains unclear. CDR1 and CDR2 (germline): PRHDT, FYEKMQ (reference sequence). Deletions cut 5 bases from V and 5 bases from J, with 12 bases between. The CDR3 totals 13 residues. The CDR3 DNA is TGTGCCAGCAGCCGGGTCCAGACGGAGACCCAGTACTTC. Amino acid sequence: CASSRVQTETQYF.

This clonotype was recorded a few times. V is TRBV13 and J is TRBJ2-4; 8 nucleotides match TRBD1. Germline V lookup: CDR1 PRHDT, CDR2 FYEKMQ (reference sequence). With 2 bases clipped from V and 7 bases from J, the junction kept 4 bases outside the gene matches. The CDR3 extends over 14 amino acids. The CDR3 loop reads CASSLRTGPNIQYF. For the CDR3, the DNA is TGTGCCAGCAGCTTAAGGACAGGGCCGAACATTCAGTACTTC.

A few counts support this clonotype. This chain links TRBV7-2 with TRBJ2-1, with D tentatively TRBD1 or TRBD2 (6 bases each). The CDR3 is made up of 18 amino acids. The V end was cut by 3 bases, the J end by 2 bases, with 20 bases between. Germline CDR1 and CDR2: SGHTA and FQGNSA. The CDR3 sequence is CASSLGAVSGAAYNEQFF. The CDR3 DNA reads TGTGCCAGCAGCTTGGGGGCAGTATCGGGAGCAGCCTACAATGAGCAGTTCTTC.

Here the CDR3 reads CSARDLFRPTYNEQFF. The CDR3 coding sequence is TGCAGTGCTAGAGACTTATTTCGACCTACGTACAATGAGCAGTTCTTC. The chain has TRBV20-1 and TRBJ2-1; D not certain. With 0 bases removed from V and 4 bases from J, the gap between germline ends came to 16 bases. The CDR3 runs to 16 residues. Germline CDR1 is DFQATT and CDR2 is SNEGSKA (reference sequence).

The chain carries TRBV18 and TRBJ2-7; D call uncertain. The germline V gene encodes CDR1 KGHSH and CDR2 LQKENI. The CDR3 consists of 17 residues. The V and J ends lost 0 bases and 2 bases respectively, with 17 bases between them. The CDR3 is CASSPPISLGRTYEQYF. In nucleotides, the CDR3 is TGTGCCAGCTCACCACCGATCTCATTGGGCCGGACCTACGAGCAGTACTTC.

This chain connects TRBV7-2 to TRBJ2-1, with TRBD2 identical over 7 bases. With V trimmed by 3 bases and J by 5 bases, 4 bases remained unmatched. Germline V gene data show CDR1 as SGHTA and CDR2 as FQGNSA. This CDR3 has 14 amino acids. The CDR3 is CASSFTSAHNEQFF. DNA of the CDR3: TGTGCCAGCAGCTTTACTAGCGCACACAATGAGCAGTTCTTC.

The V call is TRBV6-1, the J call TRBJ1-2, with 7 positions matching TRBD1. CDR1 is MNHNS, CDR2 SASEGT, per germline. The CDR3 spans 15 residues. V was clipped by 3 bases and J by 2 bases; unmatched bases: 6. CDR3 amino acids: CASSEAGGRNYGYTF. The CDR3 DNA reads TGTGCCAGCAGTGAGGCAGGGGGTAGAAACTATGGCTACACCTTC.

This clonotype has only a few counts. The chain joins TRBV5-5 to TRBJ2-7, with a tentative D call TRBD1 (6 bases). The V end lost 7 bases, the J end lost 2 bases, and 19 bases lay between the germline ends. CDR3 length equals 15 residues. From germline, CDR1 is SGHKS and CDR2 YYEKEE (reference sequence). The CDR3 is CASATSGTSTYEQYF. CDR3 nucleotide sequence: TGTGCCAGCGCTACTTCCGGGACATCCACCTACGAGCAGTACTTC.

This clonotype was seen at least ten times. The chain joins TRBV6-5 to TRBJ2-1, with 7 bases that match TRBD1. The CDR3 is 14 residues long. Per the germline V gene, CDR1 is MNHEY and CDR2 is SVGAGI. V lost 8 bases, J lost 8 bases, and 12 bases stayed unmatched. The CDR3 region is CASEAGGYRDEQFF. The CDR3 DNA sequence: TGTGCCAGCGAAGCAGGGGGTTACAGAGATGAGCAGTTCTTC.

This chain links TRBV9 with TRBJ2-5, with 7 nucleotides matching TRBD1. J lost 3 bases, V lost 4 bases, and 9 bases had no gene match. The CDR3 sequence is 15 residues long. Germline-derived CDR1 and CDR2 are SGDLS and YYNGEE. The CDR3 coding sequence is TGTGCCAGCAGCACCCTTACAGGGGTGGAAGAGACCCAGTACTTC. This gives the protein CASSTLTGVEETQYF.

This clonotype turned up a few times. The chain links TRBV3-1 to TRBJ2-5; D is ambiguous. CDR1 is LGHDT and CDR2 is YNNKEL in the germline V gene (reference sequence). CDR3 length: 17 amino acids. V lost 0 bases, J lost 0 bases, and 14 bases lay in between. The CDR3 nucleotides are TGTGCCAGCAGCCAAGAGTTAGGCAGGTCGTACCAAGAGACCCAGTACTTC. This codes for CASSQELGRSYQETQYF.

Remarks on this clonotype: At one end the junction does not follow the germline gene, possibly because of a read error. The CDR3 DNA reads as TGCGCCAGCAGCTTGGATACAGGGAACTATGGCTACACCTTC. Its translation: CASSLDTGNYGYTF. The J gene is TRBJ1-2, the V gene TRBV7-9; tentative D call: TRBD1 (6 bases). The CDR3 spans 14 residues. Germline lookup yields CDR1 SEHNR and CDR2 FQNEAQ (reference sequence).

The table lists this clonotype with a few counts. The chain employs TRBV6-5 and TRBJ2-1; perhaps TRBD2 as D (5 bases). The CDR3 is 17 residues long. Germline CDR1 reads MNHEY; CDR2 reads SVGAGI. The V end was cut by 5 bases, the J end by 7 bases, with 24 bases between. CDR3 amino acids: CASSPSFGELFSNEQFF. CDR3 DNA: TGTGCCAGCAGTCCCTCCTTCGGGGAGCTTTTTTCGAATGAGCAGTTCTTC.